The entry below describes one TCR beta chain. The source of the sample is a study of tumor T cells in aggressive B-cell lymphoma. Data came from immunoSEQ multiplex PCR; TCRdb stores just in-frame clones and leaves some out. The table shows 7,500 to 9,500 clones, with about 83% occurring only once. V was clipped by 3 bases and J by 0 bases, with 18 bases between them. Germline V gene sequence: CDR1 LNHDA, CDR2 SQIVND (reference sequence). The CDR3 covers 19 residues. Sequenced: tumor tissue. This rearrangement joins TRBV19 to TRBJ1-6, with a weak D call TRBD1 (5 bases). The sequence derives from an adult with diffuse large B cell lymphoma. CDR3 DNA sequence: TGTGCCAGTAGTATCCGAAGAGGACACGAGAGCTCCTATAATTCACCCCTCCACTTT. Translation gives CASSIRRGHESSYNSPLHF.